This T cell receptor (beta chain) emerged from a study of identical twins. In this sample, this clonotype turned up a few times. Its antigen is unidentified. A single record per CDR3 protein comes from TCRdb applying MiXCR to the 5' RACE reads. The repertoire holds 260,000 or so distinct CDR3 sequences, 7.5% seen once, with roughly 5% in the top ten. This CDR3 has 13 residues. The V and J ends lost 5 bases and 0 bases respectively, with 4 bases between them. The germline gives CDR1 SEHNR, CDR2 FQNEAQ (reference sequence). Study-wide points: Reduced insertions were recorded for abundant cord blood beta clonotypes, with no such pattern in memory repertoires.

This sample was shared with a second study, whose subject was yellow fever vaccine responses in identical twins.

The V call is TRBV7-9, the J call TRBJ1-4; the D is unclear. The receptor was derived from a woman under 30 in good health. Specimen: CD8+ T cells sorted from blood. The CDR3 spells CASSTATNEKLFF. In DNA, the CDR3 is TGTGCCAGCAGCACAGCAACTAATGAAAAACTGTTTTTT. The entire variable domain, with the rest obtained from reference TRBV7-9 and TRBJ1-4, is as follows: DTGVSQNPRHKITKRGQNVTFRCDPISEHNRLYWYRQTLGQGPEFLTYFQNEAQLEKSRLLSDRFSAERPKGSFSTLEIQRTEQGDSAMYLCASSTATNEKLFFGSGTQLSVL.